Each of the 12 T cell receptor beta chains below was sequenced from the same sample in a study of radiation and T cells in renal cell carcinoma. Noted time point: blood 4 weeks post-SBRT, at nephrectomy. Treatment noted: 15 Gy SBRT to primary tumor, nephrectomy 4 weeks later. Profiling relied on immunoSEQ multiplex PCR, and the TCRdb table lists in-frame clones only, not all of them. The data contain 40,000 to 45,000 clones, around four fifths of them singletons. This material consisted of blood, taken from a patient whose treatment included radiotherapy and nephrectomy. The source of these receptors is a woman aged 70 to 79 with renal cell carcinoma.

The chain has TRBV28 and TRBJ1-6; no clear D gene. Germline CDR1 reads MDHEN; CDR2 reads SYDVKM. CDR3 length: 11 residues. Trimming cost V 10 bases and J 9 bases, with 10 bases left between them. The CDR3 loop is CATSGGSPLHF. CDR3 nucleotides: TGTGCCACCTCAGGTGGTTCACCCCTCCACTTT.

This chain joins TRBV27 and TRBJ1-2; D is unresolved. Germline V gene data show CDR1 as MNHEY and CDR2 as SMNVEV (reference sequence). The CDR3 runs to 15 residues. The V end lost 8 bases, the J end lost 1 base, and 17 bases lay between the germline ends. Written as DNA, the CDR3 is TGTGCCAGCGGGTCCCTTGGGAGGGATAACTATGGCTACACCTTC. Amino acid sequence: CASGSLGRDNYGYTF.

The rearrangement uses TRBV6-1 and TRBJ2-5, with 12 nucleotides matching TRBD1. Germline assignment: CDR1 MNHNS and CDR2 SASEGT. V gave up 5 bases and J gave up 5 bases; unmatched junction bases: 3. This CDR3 is built from 14 residues. CDR3 sequence: CASSWDRGLETQYF. CDR3 bases: TGTGCCAGCAGTTGGGACAGGGGGCTGGAGACCCAGTACTTC.

This chain links TRBV11-1 with TRBJ2-3, with 10 bases fitting TRBD2. The junction had 5 bases not matched to a gene; V was cut back by 2 bases and J by 6 bases. This CDR3 spans 15 amino acids. The germline V gene has CDR1 SGHAT and CDR2 FQDESV (reference sequence). CDR3 in DNA: TGTGCCAGCAGCTTAAGCGGGGGGGTTTGGGATACGCAGTATTTT. This encodes CASSLSGGVWDTQYF.

The chain combines TRBV19 with TRBJ2-5; 13 nucleotides line up with TRBD2. The CDR3 totals 17 residues. The J segment lost 7 bases and the V segment lost 0 bases, leaving 8 bases of the junction unmatched. The germline CDR1 and CDR2 sequences are LNHDA and SQIVND (reference sequence). CDR3 bases: TGTGCCAGTAGTATAGATCCCGGACTAGCGGGGGTACGGACCCAGTACTTC. It codes for CASSIDPGLAGVRTQYF.

The CDR3 spells CAFSTGGGQPQHF. CDR3 DNA: TGTGCCTTTTCGACAGGGGGCGGCCAGCCCCAGCATTTT. V gene TRBV30 combines with J gene TRBJ1-5; TRBD1 agrees at 10 bases. Germline trimming cut 7 bases from V and 7 bases from J; bases unmatched to any gene: 7. The CDR3 totals 13 residues. Germline V gene data show CDR1 as GTSNPN and CDR2 as SVGIG (reference sequence).

The chain links TRBV5-4 to TRBJ1-1; TRBD1 aligns across 9 bases. The CDR3 covers 16 residues. V dropped 5 bases and J dropped 1; count of bases not matched to a gene: 9. Germline lookup yields CDR1 SGHNT and CDR2 YYREEE (reference sequence). CDR3 bases: TGTGCCAGCAGGGAAGACAGGGGGGGTTGGAACACTGAAGCTTTCTTT. Protein: CASREDRGGWNTEAFF.

The chain employs TRBV4-3 and TRBJ2-3; D ambiguous. The CDR3 covers 15 residues. Germline loops: CDR1 LGHNA, CDR2 YSLEER. Trimming shortened V by 0 bases and J by 2 bases, and 9 bases separated the two germline ends. CDR3 nucleotides: TGCGCCAGCAGCCAAGATTTCTCCCCCACAGATACGCAGTATTTT. It encodes CASSQDFSPTDTQYF.

The table lists this clone with a count of one. The gene calls are TRBV7-9 and TRBJ1-2; 9 bases agree with TRBD1. Germline loops: CDR1 SEHNR, CDR2 FQNEAQ (reference sequence). The junction had 7 bases not matched to a gene; V was cut back by 4 bases and J by 7 bases. This CDR3 has 14 residues. The CDR3 spells CASSSTGQGSGYTF. The CDR3 DNA is TGTGCCAGCAGCTCTACGGGACAGGGCAGTGGCTACACCTTC.

The rearrangement uses TRBV6-1 and TRBJ1-1, with no clear D. V lost 6 bases to trimming and J lost 1 base, with 15 bases between them. Germline V gene sequence: CDR1 MNHNS, CDR2 SASEGT. There are 15 residues in the CDR3. CDR3 loop: CASREQRHGNTEAFF. The CDR3 DNA follows: TGTGCCAGCAGAGAACAACGACACGGGAACACTGAAGCTTTCTTT.

The V call is TRBV10-3, the J call TRBJ2-3; TRBD1 or TRBD2 may be the D gene (5 bases each). CDR1 is ENHRY, CDR2 SYGVKD, per germline. The V end lost 6 bases, the J end lost 0 bases, and 10 bases lay between the germline ends. CDR3 length: 14 amino acids. The CDR3 loop reads CAISTGHSTDTQYF. In DNA, the CDR3 is TGTGCCATCAGCACGGGGCATAGCACAGATACGCAGTATTTT.

V usage is TRBV19 and J usage is TRBJ1-5, with 10 bases identical to TRBD1. The V gene's germline CDR1 is LNHDA and CDR2 SQIVND (reference sequence). The CDR3 sequence is 14 residues long. Trimming took 4 bases from V and 5 from J; bases not matched to a gene: 2. DNA of the CDR3: TGTGCCAGTAGTACGACAGGGGGCGATCAGCCCCAGCATTTT. Its protein product is CASSTTGGDQPQHF.